The present T cell receptor (beta chain) was sequenced within a study of cytomegalovirus exposure and HLA in healthy donors. Whole-study results and caveats: Follow-up analysis seemed to connect common viral pathogens with several of the most significant clusters identified.

Use of 60 Vbeta and 13 Jbeta primers characterized the PCR. Per the study methods: An analysis that came later counted 60 million to 80 million unique TCR beta chains, approximately 10 million shared. The table came from immunoSEQ multiplex PCR; TCRdb's copy has only in-frame clones and leaves some out. The V and J calls and clone size were taken over from that table, and D and trimming were inferred from the DNA. The sample holds fewer than 150,000 clones, 73% seen once. J was trimmed by 5 bases and V by 4 bases; bases with no gene match: 7. This CDR3 comprises 13 residues. Germline V gives CDR1 SQVTM, CDR2 ANQGSEA. This clone has more than one count but fewer than ten. Its antigen remains unknown.

V is TRBV29-1 and J is TRBJ1-2; the match to TRBD1 covers 7 bases. The sample consisted of PBMCs. This TCR was sampled from a human donor in good health. CDR3 residues: CSVARQGVYGYTF. The CDR3 coding sequence is TGCAGCGTTGCACGTCAGGGGGTTTATGGCTACACCTTC.